The clone carrying this T cell receptor beta chain was observed at least ten times. Its specificity is not known. The length of the CDR3 is 12 residues. Trimming shortened V by 6 bases and J by 6 bases, and 12 bases separated the two germline ends. Germline assignment: CDR1 MDHEN and CDR2 SYDVKM. There were TCR beta CDR3 regions amplified from RNA transcripts. Initially, a first-round RT-PCR of the TCR CDR3 employed the HTBI primer set. TCRdb called the multiplex PCR reads again in MiXCR, with one record for every CDR3 protein. The table shows about 270,000 distinct CDR3 sequences, with about 25% occurring only once. This specimen belongs to a study of T cells in Graves' hyperthyroidism and ophthalmopathy. General observations from the study: In simple terms, a model built on 13 V-J features told ophthalmopathy apart from stable hyperthyroidism. Most expanded thyroid clonotypes above 0.001 recurred in blood.

Uncontrolled infections, other autoimmune diseases, pregnancy or lactation led to exclusion of patients. Diagnosis rested on symptoms, serum thyroxine and TRAb, thyroid ultrasound, and orbital computed tomography. This TCR was sampled from a woman aged 35 to 49 with Graves' ophthalmopathy. Sequencing input: blood. The rearrangement links TRBV28 to TRBJ2-7; no definite D call. The CDR3 sequence is CASRTPGGEQYF. CDR3 nucleotides: TGTGCCAGCAGAACGCCGGGTGGCGAGCAGTACTTC.